This T cell receptor beta chain emerged from a study of early T cells in non-severe SARS-CoV-2 infection. Overall study context: Sequenced bulk RNA came from whole blood that was unsorted, and chains were unpaired.

CDR3 length: 16 residues. V lost 1 base, J lost 2 bases, and 11 bases lay in between. Germline V gives CDR1 SGHTA, CDR2 FQGNSA. The table lists this clonotype with a few counts. Its specificity is not known. Study-wide points: VDJdb-based annotation leaned toward anti-spike CD8 responses and missed private and CD4 specificities.

Molecules of cDNA were individually given unique molecular identifiers that were attached to them. TCRdb reprocessed the 5' RACE reads with MiXCR, giving one entry per CDR3 protein. The sample gives tens of thousands of distinct CDR3 sequences, 9% to 10% of which show up once; around 15% is in the top ten. The receptor's source is an adult who was a healthcare worker with PCR-confirmed SARS-CoV-2 infection or an uninfected control (not recorded which). This rearrangement joins TRBV7-2 to TRBJ1-4; no clear D. The sequencing here drew on whole blood, taken at baseline. Here the CDR3 reads CASSLGTRRTNEKLFF. CDR3 nucleotides: TGTGCCAGCAGCTTAGGTACGCGGAGGACTAATGAAAAACTGTTTTTT.